The present entry profiles one TCR beta chain with its context. The antigen is unknown. One junction end disagrees with the germline gene, perhaps due to a read error. Germline CDR1 SSHAT, CDR2 FNYEAQ (reference sequence). The CDR3 is 15 amino acids. These data belong to a study of blood T cells in healthy people across ages. It was with a sample-barcoded 5' primer and a J-beta primer mix that a second PCR of about 7 to 12 cycles was run. Each sample yielded at least 3 million CDR3-containing paired-end reads. TCRdb fed the 5' RACE reads into MiXCR, producing one record per CDR3 protein. The sample lists around 790,000 distinct CDR3 sequences; roughly 44% were seen once. The donors, healthy Caucasians from Russia, were aged 6 to 90. Regarding the study as a whole: Per-million-T-cell TCR beta diversity fell roughly linearly with age. More naive CD4+ cells and higher diversity were found in long-lived than in aged donors.

The V call is TRBV7-7, the J call TRBJ2-3; unclear D gene. Material: blood. This receptor was identified in a man in his 60s in good health. CDR3 residues: CASSPSRLSTATQYF. In DNA, the CDR3 is TGTGCCAGCAGCCCAAGTAGGTTATCCACAGCTACGCAGTATTTT. The whole variable domain, filled in from reference TRBV7-7 and TRBJ2-3, reads GAGVSQSPRYKVTKRGQDVTLRCDPISSHATLYWYQQALGQGPEFLTYFNYEAQPDKSGLPSDRFSAERPEGSISTLTIQRTEQRDSAMYRCASSPSRLSTATQYFGPGTRLTVL.